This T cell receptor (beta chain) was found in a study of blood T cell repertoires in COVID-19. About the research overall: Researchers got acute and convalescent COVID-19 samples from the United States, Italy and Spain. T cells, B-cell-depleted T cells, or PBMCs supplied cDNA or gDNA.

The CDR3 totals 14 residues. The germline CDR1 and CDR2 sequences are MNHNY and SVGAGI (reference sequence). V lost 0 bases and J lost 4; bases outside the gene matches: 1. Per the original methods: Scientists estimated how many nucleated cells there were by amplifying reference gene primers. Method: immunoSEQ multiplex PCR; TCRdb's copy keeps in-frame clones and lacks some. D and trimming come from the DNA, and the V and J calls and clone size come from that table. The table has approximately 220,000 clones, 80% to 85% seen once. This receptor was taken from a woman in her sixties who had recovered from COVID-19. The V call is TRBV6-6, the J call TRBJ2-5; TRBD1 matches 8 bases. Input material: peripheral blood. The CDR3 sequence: CASSYSDRGETQYF. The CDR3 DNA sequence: TGTGCCAGCAGTTACTCCGACAGGGGAGAGACCCAGTACTTC.